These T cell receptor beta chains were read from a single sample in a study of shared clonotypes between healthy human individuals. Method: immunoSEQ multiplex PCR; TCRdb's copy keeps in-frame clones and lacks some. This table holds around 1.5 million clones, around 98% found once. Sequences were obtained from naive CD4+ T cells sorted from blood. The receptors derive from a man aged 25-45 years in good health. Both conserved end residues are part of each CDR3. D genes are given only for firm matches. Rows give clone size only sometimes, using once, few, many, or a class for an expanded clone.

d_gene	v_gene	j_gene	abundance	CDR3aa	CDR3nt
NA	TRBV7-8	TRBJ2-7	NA	CASSATETGVYEQYF	TGTGCCAGCAGCGCAACAGAGACAGGAGTTTACGAGCAGTACTTC
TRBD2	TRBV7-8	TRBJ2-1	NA	CASSLKAAGGSSYNEQFF	TGTGCCAGCAGCTTAAAGGCAGCGGGAGGGAGCTCCTACAATGAGCAGTTCTTC
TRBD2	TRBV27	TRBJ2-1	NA	CASNGAGWNEQFF	TGTGCCAGCAACGGAGCGGGATGGAATGAGCAGTTCTTC
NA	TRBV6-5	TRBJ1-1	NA	CASSYSQDRSPTFF	TGTGCCAGCAGTTACTCTCAGGACAGATCGCCGACTTTCTTT
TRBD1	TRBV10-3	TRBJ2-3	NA	CAISDRQGGTDTQYF	TGTGCCATCAGTGACCGACAGGGTGGCACAGATACGCAGTATTTT
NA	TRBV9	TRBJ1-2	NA	CASSVGARAEGYTF	TGTGCCAGCAGCGTAGGGGCGAGGGCGGAGGGCTACACCTTC
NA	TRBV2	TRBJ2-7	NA	CASSPEQGLYEQYF	TGTGCCAGCAGTCCCGAGCAGGGGCTCTACGAGCAGTACTTC
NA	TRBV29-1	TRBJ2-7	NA	CSVAVAAYEQYF	TGCAGCGTTGCCGTGGCAGCCTACGAGCAGTACTTC
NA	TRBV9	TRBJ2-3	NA	CASSFRLGTDTQYF	TGTGCCAGCAGCTTCAGACTAGGAACAGATACGCAGTATTTT
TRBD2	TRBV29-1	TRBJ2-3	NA	CSVLGLAGEGDTQYF	TGCAGCGTTCTCGGACTAGCGGGAGAGGGAGATACGCAGTATTTT
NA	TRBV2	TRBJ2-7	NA	CASIPGSGYEQYF	TGTGCCAGCATTCCAGGTTCCGGGTACGAGCAGTACTTC
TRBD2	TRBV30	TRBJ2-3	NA	CAWSVPSGRWNTQYF	TGTGCCTGGAGTGTACCGAGCGGGAGATGGAATACGCAGTATTTT
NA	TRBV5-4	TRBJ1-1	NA	CASSLGITGKNTEAFF	TGTGCCAGCAGCTTGGGAATTACAGGGAAGAACACTGAAGCTTTCTTT
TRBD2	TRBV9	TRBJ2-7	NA	CASSVLAGGPNEQYF	TGTGCCAGCAGCGTACTAGCGGGAGGGCCCAACGAGCAGTACTTC
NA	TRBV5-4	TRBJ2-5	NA	CASSLEGVRVETQYF	TGTGCCAGCAGCTTGGAGGGGGTTAGGGTAGAGACCCAGTACTTC
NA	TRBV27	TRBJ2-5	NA	CASTPTGGGTQYF	TGTGCCAGCACCCCAACGGGCGGCGGCACCCAGTACTTC
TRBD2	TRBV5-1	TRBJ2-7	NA	CASSLGVAGSYEQYF	TGCGCCAGCAGCTTGGGAGTAGCGGGATCCTACGAGCAGTACTTC
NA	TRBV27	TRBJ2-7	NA	CATSQSLISYEQYF	TGTGCCACCTCCCAATCATTAATCTCCTACGAGCAGTACTTC
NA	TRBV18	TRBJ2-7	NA	CASSPPSLQGHEQYF	TGTGCCAGCTCACCACCGTCTTTGCAGGGGCACGAGCAGTACTTC
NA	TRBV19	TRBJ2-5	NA	CASSMVSGETQYF	TGTGCCAGTAGTATGGTGTCGGGGGAGACCCAGTACTTC
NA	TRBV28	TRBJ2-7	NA	CASTKPTGNYEQYF	TGTGCCAGCACCAAGCCCACAGGGAATTACGAGCAGTACTTC
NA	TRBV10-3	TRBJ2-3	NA	CAIRFSTSTDTQYF	TGTGCCATCAGGTTCTCGACTAGCACAGATACGCAGTATTTT
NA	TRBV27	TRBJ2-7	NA	CASNPSRGGVLEQYF	TGTGCCAGCAATCCTTCCCGTGGCGGCGTTTTAGAGCAGTACTTC
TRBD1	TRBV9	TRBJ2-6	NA	CASSSPGTGGFSGANVLTF	TGTGCCAGCAGCTCCCCCGGGACAGGGGGTTTCTCTGGGGCCAACGTCCTGACTTTC
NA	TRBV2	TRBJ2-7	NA	CASSGHPSYEQYF	TGTGCCAGCAGCGGACACCCATCCTACGAGCAGTACTTC
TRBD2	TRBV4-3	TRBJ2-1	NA	CASSLTGLAVYNEQFF	TGCGCCAGCAGCCTCACGGGACTAGCAGTTTACAATGAGCAGTTCTTC
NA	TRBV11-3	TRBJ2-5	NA	CASSLNAKSVTQYF	TGTGCCAGCAGCTTGAATGCAAAGTCAGTGACCCAGTACTTC
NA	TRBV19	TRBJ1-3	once	CASTRPAAWNTIYF	TGTGCCAGTACGCGCCCGGCTGCCTGGAACACCATATATTTT
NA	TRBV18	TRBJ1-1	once	CASSQAGMNTEAFF	TGTGCCAGCTCCCAGGCGGGGATGAACACTGAAGCTTTCTTT
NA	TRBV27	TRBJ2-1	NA	CASRTVSSYNEQFF	TGTGCCAGCAGGACTGTAAGCTCCTACAATGAGCAGTTCTTC
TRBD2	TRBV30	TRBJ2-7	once	CAWSRTSGRNSEQYF	TGTGCCTGGAGTCGGACTAGCGGGAGGAATTCCGAGCAGTACTTC
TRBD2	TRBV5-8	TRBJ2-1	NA	CASSFFSPLAGGPFNEQFF	TGTGCCAGCAGCTTTTTTTCCCCATTAGCGGGAGGGCCTTTCAATGAGCAGTTCTTC
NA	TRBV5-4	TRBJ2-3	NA	CASSLERARTDTQYF	TGTGCCAGCAGCTTGGAGCGGGCCCGCACAGATACGCAGTATTTT
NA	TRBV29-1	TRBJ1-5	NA	CSVEQKHAAGSNQPQHF	TGCAGCGTTGAGCAAAAACATGCGGCAGGGAGCAATCAGCCCCAGCATTTT
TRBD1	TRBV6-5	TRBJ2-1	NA	CASSYSRDRRSREQFF	TGTGCCAGCAGTTACTCCCGGGACAGAAGATCTAGGGAGCAGTTCTTC
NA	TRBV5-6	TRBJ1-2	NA	CASSFQGNYGYTF	TGTGCCAGCAGCTTTCAGGGGAACTATGGCTACACCTTC
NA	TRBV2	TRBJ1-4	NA	CASSDSANRSEKLFF	TGTGCCAGCAGTGATTCAGCGAACAGAAGCGAAAAACTGTTTTTT
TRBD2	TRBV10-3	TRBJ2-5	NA	CAISESGGHETQYF	TGTGCCATCAGTGAATCGGGAGGGCACGAGACCCAGTACTTC
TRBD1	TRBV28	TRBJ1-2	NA	CASRGTGGNYGYTF	TGTGCCAGCCGGGGGACAGGGGGCAACTATGGCTACACCTTC
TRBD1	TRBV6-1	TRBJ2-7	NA	CASIDRGMDEQYF	TGTGCCAGCATCGACAGGGGAATGGACGAGCAGTACTTC
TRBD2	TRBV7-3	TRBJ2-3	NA	CASSPRLSGSENTQYF	TGTGCCAGCAGCCCCAGACTTAGCGGGAGTGAGAATACGCAGTATTTT
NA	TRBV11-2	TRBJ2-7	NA	CASSSAPQGYSYEQYF	TGTGCCAGCAGCTCAGCCCCACAGGGTTACTCCTACGAGCAGTACTTC
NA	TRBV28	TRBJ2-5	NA	CASSPMVGETQYF	TGTGCCAGCAGTCCCATGGTCGGAGAGACCCAGTACTTC
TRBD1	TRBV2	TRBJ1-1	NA	CASSEVQGGTEAFF	TGTGCCAGCAGTGAAGTTCAGGGGGGCACTGAAGCTTTCTTT
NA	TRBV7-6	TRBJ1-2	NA	CASSLAPTREGYTF	TGTGCCAGCAGCTTAGCGCCGACCCGGGAAGGCTACACCTTC
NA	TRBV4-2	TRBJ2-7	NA	CASRSVGLVRGEQYF	TGTGCCAGCAGGTCCGTGGGGCTAGTAAGGGGCGAGCAGTACTTC
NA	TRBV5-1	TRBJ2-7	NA	CASSLALVAEQYF	TGCGCCAGCAGCTTGGCCCTGGTCGCCGAGCAGTACTTC
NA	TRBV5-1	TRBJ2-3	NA	CASSLVQSTDTQYF	TGCGCCAGCAGCTTGGTTCAGAGCACAGATACGCAGTATTTT
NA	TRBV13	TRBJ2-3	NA	CASSAGLWGGTQYF	TGTGCCAGCAGCGCGGGACTCTGGGGAGGTACGCAGTATTTT
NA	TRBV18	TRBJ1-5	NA	CASSPPGRQGNQPQHF	TGTGCCAGCTCACCACCGGGCCGGCAGGGGAATCAGCCCCAGCATTTT
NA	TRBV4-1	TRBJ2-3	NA	CASSQELAASTDTQYF	TGCGCCAGCAGCCAGGAACTAGCAGCTAGCACAGATACGCAGTATTTT
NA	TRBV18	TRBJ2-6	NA	CASSRVGSGANVLTF	TGTGCCAGCTCACGTGTCGGCTCTGGGGCCAACGTCCTGACTTTC
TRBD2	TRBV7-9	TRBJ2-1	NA	CASSLAGGKDEQFF	TGTGCCAGCAGCTTAGCGGGGGGGAAGGATGAGCAGTTCTTC
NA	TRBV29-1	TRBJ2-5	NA	CSARRGSSQETQYF	TGCAGCGCTCGACGGGGATCCTCTCAAGAGACCCAGTACTTC
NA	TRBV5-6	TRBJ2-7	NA	CASSLTVAGPYEQYF	TGTGCCAGCAGCTTGACTGTGGCAGGGCCCTACGAGCAGTACTTC
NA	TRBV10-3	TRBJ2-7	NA	CAISGARGEQYF	TGTGCCATCAGTGGGGCTAGGGGCGAGCAGTACTTC
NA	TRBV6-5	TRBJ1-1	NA	CASTSYAEAFF	TGTGCCAGCACTTCTTATGCTGAAGCTTTCTTT
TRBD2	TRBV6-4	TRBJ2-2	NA	CASSTIAGPTGELFF	TGTGCCAGCAGCACTATAGCGGGACCCACAGGGGAGCTGTTTTTT
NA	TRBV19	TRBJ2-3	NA	CAIGGVADTQYF	TGTGCCATCGGAGGGGTGGCGGATACGCAGTATTTT